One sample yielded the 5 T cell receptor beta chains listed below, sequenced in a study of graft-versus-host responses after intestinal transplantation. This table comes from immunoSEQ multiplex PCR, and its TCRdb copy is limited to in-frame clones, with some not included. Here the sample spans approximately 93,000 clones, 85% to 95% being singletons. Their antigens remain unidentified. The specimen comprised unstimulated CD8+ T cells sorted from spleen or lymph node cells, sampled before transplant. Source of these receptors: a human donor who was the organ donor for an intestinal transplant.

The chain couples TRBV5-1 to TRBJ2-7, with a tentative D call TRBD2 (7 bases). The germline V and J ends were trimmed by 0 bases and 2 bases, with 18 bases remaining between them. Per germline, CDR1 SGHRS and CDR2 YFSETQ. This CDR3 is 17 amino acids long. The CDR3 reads CASSLGRGPHNTYEQYF. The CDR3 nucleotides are TGCGCCAGCAGCTTGGGGCGGGGGCCCCACAACACCTACGAGCAGTACTTC. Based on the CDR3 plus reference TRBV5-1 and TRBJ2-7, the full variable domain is KAGVTQTPRYLIKTRGQQVTLSCSPISGHRSVSWYQQTPGQGLQFLFEYFSETQRNKGNFPGRFSGRQFSNSRSEMNVSTLELGDSALYLCASSLGRGPHNTYEQYFGPGTRLTVT.

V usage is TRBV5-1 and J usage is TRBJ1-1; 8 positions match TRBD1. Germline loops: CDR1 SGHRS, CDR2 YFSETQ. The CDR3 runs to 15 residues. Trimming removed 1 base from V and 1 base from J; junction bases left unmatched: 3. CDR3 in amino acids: CASSLSQGANTEAFF. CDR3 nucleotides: TGCGCCAGCAGCTTGTCGCAGGGGGCGAACACTGAAGCTTTCTTT.

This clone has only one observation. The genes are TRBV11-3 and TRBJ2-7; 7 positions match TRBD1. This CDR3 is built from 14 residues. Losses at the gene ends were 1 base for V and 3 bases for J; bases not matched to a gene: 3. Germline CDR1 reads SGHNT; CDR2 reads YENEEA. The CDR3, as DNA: TGTGCCAGCAGCTTAGCCGGGACAGACTACGAGCAGTACTTC. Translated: CASSLAGTDYEQYF. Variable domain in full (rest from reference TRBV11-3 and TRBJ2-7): EAGVVQSPRYKIIEKKQPVAFWCNPISGHNTLYWYLQNLGQGPELLIRYENEEAVDDSQLPKDRFSAERLKGVDSTLKIQPAELGDSAVYLCASSLAGTDYEQYFGPGTRLTVT.

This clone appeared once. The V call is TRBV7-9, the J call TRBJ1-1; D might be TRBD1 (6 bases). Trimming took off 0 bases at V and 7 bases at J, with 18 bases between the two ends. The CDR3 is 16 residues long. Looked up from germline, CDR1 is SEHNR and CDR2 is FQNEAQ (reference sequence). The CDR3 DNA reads TGTGCCAGCAGCTTAGCCCAGGGGTCGATAGGCGGTGAAGCTTTCTTT. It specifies CASSLAQGSIGGEAFF. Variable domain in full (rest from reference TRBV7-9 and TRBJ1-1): DTGVSQNPRHKITKRGQNVTFRCDPISEHNRLYWYRQTLGQGPEFLTYFQNEAQLEKSRLLSDRFSAERPKGSFSTLEIQRTEQGDSAMYLCASSLAQGSIGGEAFFGQGTRLTVV.

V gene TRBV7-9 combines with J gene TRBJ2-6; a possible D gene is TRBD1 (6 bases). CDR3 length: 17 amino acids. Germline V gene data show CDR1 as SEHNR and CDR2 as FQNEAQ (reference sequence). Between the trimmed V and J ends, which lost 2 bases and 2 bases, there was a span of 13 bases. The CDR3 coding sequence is TGTGCCAGCAGCTTACCAGGGGCGCTTACTGGGGCCAACGTCCTGACTTTC. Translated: CASSLPGALTGANVLTF. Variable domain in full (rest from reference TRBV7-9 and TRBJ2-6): DTGVSQNPRHKITKRGQNVTFRCDPISEHNRLYWYRQTLGQGPEFLTYFQNEAQLEKSRLLSDRFSAERPKGSFSTLEIQRTEQGDSAMYLCASSLPGALTGANVLTFGAGSRLTVL.